This passage covers 5 T cell receptor beta chains from one sample sequenced in a study of blood T cell repertoires in COVID-19. Repertoires were generated with immunoSEQ multiplex PCR, while TCRdb's copy carries only in-frame clones and drops some. The profile shows 250,000 to 300,000 clones, roughly nine tenths of them singletons. Sequencing was carried out using peripheral blood. The source of these receptors is a woman aged 35 to 49 who had recovered from COVID-19.

V gene TRBV2 combines with J gene TRBJ2-1; the D gene is possibly TRBD2 (6 bases). Trimming took 7 bases from V and 2 from J, leaving 12 bases between them. The CDR3 is 14 amino acids. Germline loops: CDR1 SNHLY, CDR2 FYNNEI. Here the CDR3 reads CASTAGRTYNEQFF. The CDR3 bases are TGTGCCAGCACGGCGGGGAGGACCTACAATGAGCAGTTCTTC. Looking up the rest from reference TRBV2 and TRBJ2-1 gives the full variable domain: EPEVTQTPSHQVTQMGQEVILRCVPISNHLYFYWYRQILGQKVEFLVSFYNNEISEKSEIFDDQFSVERPDGSNFTLKIRSTKLEDSAMYFCASTAGRTYNEQFFGPGTRLTVL.

The chain combines TRBV5-4 with TRBJ1-2; TRBD1 agrees at 10 bases. Looked up from germline, CDR1 is SGHNT and CDR2 is YYREEE (reference sequence). J lost 7 bases, V lost 4 bases, and 7 bases had no gene match. This CDR3 contains 14 residues. As DNA, the CDR3 is TGTGCCAGCAGCCCGGGACAGGGGCGGAGTGGCTACACCTTC. Its protein is CASSPGQGRSGYTF.

The CDR3 nucleotides read TGTGCCAGTAGTTCCAAGACAGTCCCCAACTATGGCTACACCTTC. It translates to CASSSKTVPNYGYTF. The V and J genes are TRBV19 and TRBJ1-2; tentative D call: TRBD1 (5 bases). The V and J ends lost 5 bases and 2 bases respectively, with 15 bases between them. Germline CDR1 and CDR2: LNHDA and SQIVND (reference sequence). This CDR3 has 15 residues. Filled out from reference TRBV19 and TRBJ1-2, the complete variable domain reads DGGITQSPKYLFRKEGQNVTLSCEQNLNHDAMYWYRQDPGQGLRLIYYSQIVNDFQKGDIAEGYSVSREKKESFPLTVTSAQKNPTAFYLCASSSKTVPNYGYTFGSGTRLTVV.

The chain has TRBV29-1 and TRBJ2-7; perhaps TRBD2 as D (5 bases). This CDR3 has 13 residues. Germline assignment: CDR1 SQVTM and CDR2 ANQGSEA. V lost 7 bases, J lost 3 bases, and 16 bases lay in between. As DNA, the CDR3 is TGCAGCGCCGAGGGTCCCCACAACTACGAGCAGTACGTC. Protein sequence: CSAEGPHNYEQYV.

The chain recombines TRBV28 with TRBJ2-7, with 7 positions matching TRBD2. CDR3 size: 15 residues. Unmatched junction bases numbered 10, after V lost 3 bases and J lost 5 bases. The V gene's germline CDR1 is MDHEN and CDR2 SYDVKM. The DNA for the CDR3 is TGTGCCAGCAGTTTCCCCCCGACTAGCACCAACGAGCAGTACTTC. Its translation: CASSFPPTSTNEQYF.